These 17 T cell receptor beta chains were sequenced from one sample in a study of blood T cells in healthy people across ages. A second PCR of about 6 to 11 cycles used a sample-barcoded 5' primer and a J-beta primer mix. MiXCR was run by TCRdb on the 5' RACE reads, yielding one entry per CDR3 protein. The sample holds about 680,000 distinct CDR3 sequences; around 45% are singletons and the top ten take under 35%. Sample: blood. Source of these receptors: a woman aged 55-75 years in good health.

The chain joins TRBV5-1 to TRBJ2-3; 10 bases are shared with TRBD2. V shed 5 bases and J 4 bases; nucleotides not matched to a gene: 7. Germline CDR1 SGHRS, CDR2 YFSETQ. This CDR3 comprises 15 residues. The CDR3 DNA is TGCGCCAGCAGTCGGAAACTAGCGGGACCAGATACGCAGTATTTT. It specifies CASSRKLAGPDTQYF.

The J gene is TRBJ2-7, the V gene TRBV27; 7 bases agree with TRBD1. CDR1 is MNHEY and CDR2 is SMNVEV in the germline V gene (reference sequence). V was clipped by 5 bases and J by 7 bases; unmatched bases: 11. The CDR3 has 14 residues. Here the CDR3 DNA reads TGTGCCAGCAGTGTTTTAGGGACAGAAAATGAGCAGTACTTC. Its protein product is CASSVLGTENEQYF.

This clonotype has only a few counts. The V and J genes are TRBV2 and TRBJ2-1, with 13 bases aligning to TRBD2. Trimming at V came to 6 bases and at J to 7 bases, leaving 3 bases not matched to a gene. Germline V CDR1 and CDR2: SNHLY, FYNNEI. CDR3 length: 14 residues. This CDR3 reads CASSRTSGSNEQFF. In nucleotides, the CDR3 is TGTGCCAGCAGCCGGACTAGCGGGAGTAATGAGCAGTTCTTC.

The genes are TRBV3-1 and TRBJ2-5; the D call may be TRBD1 or TRBD2 (5 bases each). Judging by the DNA end, TRBJ2-7 fits better; the J call may be wrong. CDR1 is LGHDT and CDR2 is YNNKEL in the germline V gene (reference sequence). The CDR3 sequence is 15 residues long. This CDR3 reads CASSQVGGIGYEQYF. The CDR3 nucleotides are TGTGCCAGCAGCCAAGTTGGGGGAATCGGCTACGAGCAGTACTTC.

Worth noting for this clonotype: This may be a read error, as it is one base from a much larger clone. V gene TRBV18 combines with J gene TRBJ2-3, with D possibly TRBD1 on 5 matching bases. The CDR3 consists of 14 residues. Trimming shortened V by 11 bases and J by 0 bases, and 15 bases separated the two germline ends. CDR1 is KGHSH and CDR2 is LQKENI in the germline V gene. CDR3 residues: CACHRQTSTDTQYF. The DNA for the CDR3 is TGTGCCTGTCATCGACAGACTAGCACAGATACGCAGTATTTT.

The chain employs TRBV27 and TRBJ2-5, with D maybe TRBD1 (5 bases). Gene TRBJ2-7 matches the end of the DNA better, so the J call may be wrong. Germline CDR1 reads MNHEY; CDR2 reads SMNVEV (reference sequence). The CDR3 sequence is 13 residues long. The CDR3 is CASSLAGHDEQYF. The DNA of the CDR3 is TGTGCCAGCAGTTTGGCAGGGCACGACGAGCAGTACTTC.

The chain recombines TRBV7-2 with TRBJ2-1, with a possible D match to TRBD2 (5 bases). The germline V and J ends were trimmed by 1 base and 4 bases, with 11 bases remaining between them. Germline V CDR1 and CDR2: SGHTA, FQGNSA. The CDR3 loop spans 15 amino acids. CDR3 protein: CASSLGTSFYNEQFF. The CDR3 region has the DNA TGTGCCAGCAGCTTAGGGACTTCCTTTTACAATGAGCAGTTCTTC.

A word on this clonotype: One junction end disagrees with the germline gene, perhaps due to a read error. The chain recombines TRBV28 with TRBJ2-6; TRBD1 might be the D (5 bases). The CDR3 runs 17 residues. CDR1 is MDHEN, CDR2 SYDVKM, per germline. CDR3 region: CASSLPGRNSGANALTF. In DNA form, the CDR3 reads TGTGCCAGCAGTTTACCAGGCCGAAACTCTGGGGCCAACGCCCTGACTTTC.

The DNA of the CDR3 is TGTGCCAGCAGTTACGACGGAGACTATGGCTACACCTTC. Residues: CASSYDGDYGYTF. This rearrangement joins TRBV6-2 or TRBV6-3 to TRBJ1-2, with no clear D. V lost 2 bases and J 3 bases, leaving 7 bases between the germline ends. The V gene's germline CDR1 is MNHEY and CDR2 SVGEGT. There are 13 residues in the CDR3.

The rearrangement links TRBV6-5 to TRBJ2-5; D uncertain. The V end was cut by 5 bases, the J end by 2 bases, with 12 bases between. Germline values: CDR1 MNHEY, CDR2 SVGAGI. The CDR3 is 14 amino acids. The CDR3 spells CASSDVSEQETQYF. The CDR3 bases are TGTGCCAGCAGTGACGTGTCAGAGCAAGAGACCCAGTACTTC.

The gene calls are TRBV20-1 and TRBJ1-4, with a tentative D call TRBD1 (6 bases). V lost 1 base and J 6 bases, leaving 15 bases between the germline ends. The CDR3 contains 15 residues. The germline V gene has CDR1 DFQATT and CDR2 SNEGSKA (reference sequence). CDR3 sequence: CSARASGRGYEKLFF. The CDR3 bases are TGCAGTGCTAGAGCGTCAGGCAGGGGTTATGAAAAACTGTTTTTT.

The sample holds many counts of this clonotype. The genes are TRBV2 and TRBJ2-3; 11 nucleotides agree with TRBD2. The germline V gene has CDR1 SNHLY and CDR2 FYNNEI. The CDR3 has 13 residues. Trimming removed 4 bases from V and 7 bases from J; junction bases left unmatched: 1. CDR3: CASSGLAGNTQYF. The CDR3, as DNA: TGTGCCAGCAGTGGACTAGCGGGAAATACGCAGTATTTT.

This clonotype was detected only a few times. The junction differs from germline at one of its ends, possibly a read error. The chain joins TRBV7-2 to TRBJ2-7; 8 nucleotides match TRBD1. The germline gives CDR1 SGHTA, CDR2 FQGNSA. The CDR3 spans 16 residues. The CDR3 bases are TGTGCCAGCAGCAAAACCGGGACAGGAAGTTCCTACGGGCAGTACTTC. This codes for CASSKTGTGSSYGQYF.

The gene calls are TRBV29-1 and TRBJ2-1; 12 bases agree with TRBD2. Unmatched junction bases numbered 5, after V lost 4 bases and J lost 1 base. Germline V gene sequence: CDR1 SQVTM, CDR2 ANQGSEA. This CDR3 is built from 16 residues. CDR3 nucleotides: TGCAGCGTTGTAGGTCTAGCGGGGGGGTCCTACAATGAGCAGTTCTTC. Amino acids: CSVVGLAGGSYNEQFF.

This clonotype was observed a few times. The chain employs TRBV5-6 and TRBJ1-6; D gene uncertain. Trimming pared 3 bases from V and 2 bases from J, leaving 12 bases between. Germline V gene data show CDR1 as SGHDT and CDR2 as YYEEEE. The CDR3 runs 16 residues. CDR3 nucleotide sequence: TGTGCCAGCAGCTGGACCAGGTCAGCCTATAATTCACCCCTCCACTTT. Protein: CASSWTRSAYNSPLHF.

This clonotype has a count of ten or more. The chain carries TRBV6-5 and TRBJ2-1, with D perhaps assigned TRBD1 or TRBD2 (5 bases each). Trimming cost V 0 bases and J 5 bases, with 14 bases left between them. This CDR3 is 16 amino acids long. The germline gives CDR1 MNHEY, CDR2 SVGAGI. Here the CDR3 reads CASSYSFGTTDNEQFF. The CDR3 bases are TGTGCCAGCAGTTACTCTTTCGGGACGACAGACAATGAGCAGTTCTTC.

This chain connects TRBV29-1 to TRBJ1-2; D is perhaps TRBD1 (5 bases). Trimming stripped 7 bases from V and 4 bases from J, with 19 bases between. Germline V gives CDR1 SQVTM, CDR2 ANQGSEA. The CDR3 has 14 amino acids. The CDR3 DNA sequence: TGCAGCGCTGAGCCGGGACCGGTTACCTATGGCTACACCTTC. This encodes CSAEPGPVTYGYTF.